The clone carrying this T cell receptor beta chain was observed a handful of times. The data were produced by immunoSEQ multiplex PCR, yet TCRdb's version contains in-frame clones alone and is incomplete. The sample records 390,000 or so clones, 70% to 90% being singletons. These data come from a study of blood T cell repertoires in COVID-19. Study-wide background: Some COVID-19 samples were acute and others convalescent; all came from the United States, Italy and Spain.

Followed longitudinally, the Seattle patients had been enrolled during active infection. CDR3 length: 15 amino acids. V lost 1 base to trimming and J lost 4 bases, with 9 bases between them. The germline V gene encodes CDR1 SGHRS and CDR2 YFSETQ. Sequences were obtained from peripheral blood. The TCR was taken from a woman aged 25 to 39 with COVID-19, enrolled during active disease. This chain links TRBV5-1 with TRBJ2-6; D gene uncertain. The CDR3 is CASSLQVSGANVLTF. CDR3 DNA: TGCGCCAGCAGCTTGCAGGTATCAGGGGCCAACGTCCTGACTTTC.